The TCR beta chain described here comes from a study of blood T cell repertoires in COVID-19. Study at large: There were acute and convalescent COVID-19 samples, and they came from the United States, Italy and Spain. PBMCs, B-cell-depleted T cells, or T cells provided the cDNA or gDNA that made up the material.

Germline CDR1 SGHRS, CDR2 YFSETQ. Trimming stripped 3 bases from V and 0 bases from J, with 13 bases between. This CDR3 contains 15 residues. The sample holds a few counts of this clone. Original analysis: Amplifying reference gene primers gave estimates of nucleated cell counts. Libraries were prepared by immunoSEQ multiplex PCR; TCRdb keeps only in-frame clonotypes and omits some of them. The V and J calls and clone size are taken from that table; D and trimming were inferred from the DNA. The table shows 99,000 or so clones, with roughly 85% occurring only once. The rearrangement links TRBV5-1 to TRBJ2-7; possible D gene TRBD2, 5 bases. This receptor was identified in a woman older than 75 with acute or convalescent COVID-19. The sequenced sample was peripheral blood. The CDR3 coding sequence is TGCGCCAGCAGCTCTTTCCCCCGGGGCTCCTACGAGCAGTACTTC. The encoded protein is CASSSFPRGSYEQYF.